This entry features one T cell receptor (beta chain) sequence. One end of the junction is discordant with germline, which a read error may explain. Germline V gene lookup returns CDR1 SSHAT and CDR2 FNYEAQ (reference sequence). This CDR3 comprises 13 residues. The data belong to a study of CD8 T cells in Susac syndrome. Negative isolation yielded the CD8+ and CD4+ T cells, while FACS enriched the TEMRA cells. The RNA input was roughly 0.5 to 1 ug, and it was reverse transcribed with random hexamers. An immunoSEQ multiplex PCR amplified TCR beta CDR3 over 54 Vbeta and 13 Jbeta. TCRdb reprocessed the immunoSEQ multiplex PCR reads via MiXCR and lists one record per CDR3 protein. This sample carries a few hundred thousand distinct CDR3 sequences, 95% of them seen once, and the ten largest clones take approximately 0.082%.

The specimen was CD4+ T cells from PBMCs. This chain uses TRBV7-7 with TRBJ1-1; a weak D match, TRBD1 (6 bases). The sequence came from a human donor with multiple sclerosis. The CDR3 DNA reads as TGTGCTAGCAGCCCCGACAGGCACACTGAAGCTTTCTTT. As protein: CASSPDRHTEAFF.